This entry features one T cell receptor beta chain sequence. The record originates from a study of CDR3 diversity in severe acne. The germline V gene encodes CDR1 MGHDK and CDR2 SYGVNS. This CDR3 has 15 residues. Trimming cost V 3 bases and J 4 bases, with 15 bases left between them. TCRdb used MiXCR to reprocess the PCR reads, holding one entry per CDR3 protein. The data show over 70,000 distinct CDR3 sequences, 45% to 60% seen once. Sample: blood. This TCR came from a male donor in good health, without acne. This chain uses TRBV25-1 with TRBJ1-2; D not resolved. CDR3 nucleotide sequence: TGTGCCAGCAGTGAGACTGCCGTCGGCCTCTATGGCTACACCTTC. Its protein is CASSETAVGLYGYTF.